This T cell receptor (beta chain) was sequenced in a study of T cell repertoires in cytomegalovirus infection. Study at large: It was recently identified HLA-C-restricted and well-studied HLA-B-restricted CMV epitopes that the study used. Public signatures in TCR beta pointed to CMV infection and matching HLA type. Study-level results: Dominant in the ex vivo response were TCR beta clonotypes restricted by HLA-C and specific for CMV. Pooled public TCR beta family frequency picked out CMV carriers with the relevant HLA.

TCRdb re-analysed the reads in MiXCR, keeping a single row per CDR3 protein. The repertoire has 110,000 to 150,000 distinct CDR3 sequences, about 31% of them found once; the top ten carry roughly half. This CDR3 spans 14 amino acids. Trimming cost V 3 bases and J 9 bases; bases outside gene matches: 9. In germline, CDR1 is SQVTM, CDR2 ANQGSEA. Details on this clonotype: As yet, its antigen is unknown.

The chain uses TRBV29-1 and TRBJ2-1, with 9 positions matching TRBD2. The TCR originated in a human donor in good health (CMV status not recorded). Some clones in this sample may be carry-over from other donors' samples. Source: CD8+ T cells from cultured PBMCs, taken from culture after CMV antigen stimulation. Here the CDR3 DNA reads TGCAGCGTTGATACTAGCGGGCCTCGTCCTGAGCAGTTCTTC. Amino acid sequence: CSVDTSGPRPEQFF.